The clone carrying this TCR beta chain was counted a few times. The germline gives CDR1 LNHDA, CDR2 SQIVND (reference sequence). This CDR3 spans 14 amino acids. After removal of 5 bases from V and 10 bases from J, the junction contained 8 bases not matched to a gene. This record belongs to a study of blood T cell repertoires in COVID-19. Study-wide background: Acute and convalescent COVID-19 specimens originated in the United States, Italy and Spain. Sample material is recorded as cDNA or gDNA derived from T cells, B-cell-depleted T cells, or PBMCs.

Authors' analysis steps: Reference gene primer amplification yielded estimated nucleated cell counts. TCRdb's table, derived via immunoSEQ multiplex PCR, lists solely in-frame clones and lacks some. The V and J calls and clone size come from that table; D and trimming were worked out from the DNA. The top ten clones hold 3% to 4% of a sample with 200,000 to 250,000 clones, 65% to 85% of them seen once. The chain is built from TRBV19 and TRBJ1-6; 7 bases align to TRBD1. The clonotype comes from a woman aged 35 to 49 with active or convalescent COVID-19. The sequenced sample consisted of peripheral blood. The CDR3 DNA reads as TGTGCCAGTAGTTTTAGGGGGCAAGAGTCACCCCTCCACTTT. It yields the protein CASSFRGQESPLHF.